The 26 T cell receptor beta chains listed next were all sequenced from one sample in a study of OX40 agonist ivuxolimab in advanced cancers. The table came from immunoSEQ multiplex PCR; TCRdb's copy has only in-frame clones and leaves some out. The repertoire holds about 94,000 clones, around nine tenths seen once, with 0.31% in the top ten. Sequences were derived from CD4+ or CD8+ T cells sorted from blood, sampled in a trial of the OX40 agonist ivuxolimab. The receptors here all came from an adult with an advanced solid tumor such as melanoma, head and neck, liver or kidney cancer.

The rearrangement uses TRBV28 and TRBJ1-6; 7 nucleotides match TRBD1. CDR1 and CDR2 (germline): MDHEN, SYDVKM. CDR3 length: 13 residues. V gave up 8 bases and J gave up 10 bases; unmatched junction bases: 8. The CDR3 region has the DNA TGTGCCAGCTCCGACAGGGTTGGGTCACCCCTCCACTTT. Translated, it gives CASSDRVGSPLHF. The full variable domain, with the rest looked up from reference TRBV28 and TRBJ1-6, is DVKVTQSSRYLVKRTGEKVFLECVQDMDHENMFWYRQDPGLGLRLIYFSYDVKMKEKGDIPEGYSVSREKKERFSLILESASTNQTSMYLCASSDRVGSPLHFGNGTRLTVT.

CDR3 nucleotide sequence: TGTGCCAGCAGCTTGAGGGATTTTCAGCCCCAGCATTTT. Encoded protein: CASSLRDFQPQHF. V is TRBV5-5 and J is TRBJ1-5; D is undetermined. V was pared by 1 base and J by 6 bases, with 8 bases between. Germline V CDR1 and CDR2: SGHKS, YYEKEE (reference sequence). This CDR3 comprises 13 residues.

The chain joins TRBV6-6 to TRBJ2-2; weak D call: TRBD2 (6 bases). This CDR3 contains 14 residues. Germline loops: CDR1 MNHNY, CDR2 SVGAGI (reference sequence). V was trimmed by 8 bases and J by 0 bases, leaving 10 bases between them. For the CDR3, the DNA is TGTGCCAGCGTGCGGGACGCGAACACCGGGGAGCTGTTTTTT. Residues: CASVRDANTGELFF.

The genes are TRBV10-3 and TRBJ2-7; D gene ambiguous. The V end was cut by 4 bases, the J end by 7 bases, with 8 bases between. This CDR3 contains 11 residues. Germline CDR1 and CDR2: ENHRY and SYGVKD. CDR3 loop: CAISVAGEQYF. The CDR3 region has the DNA TGTGCCATCAGTGTGGCCGGGGAGCAGTACTTC.

The chain links TRBV5-1 to TRBJ1-3; no clear D. Trimming left V 0 bases short and J 0 bases short, with 10 bases between. CDR3 length equals 16 residues. The germline V gene encodes CDR1 SGHRS and CDR2 YFSETQ. Here the CDR3 reads CASSLEVSSSGNTIYF. The DNA of the CDR3 is TGCGCCAGCAGCTTGGAAGTCAGCTCCTCTGGAAACACCATATATTTT.

The chain uses TRBV5-4 and TRBJ2-3; D gene unclear. The CDR3 loop spans 14 amino acids. Trimming pared 3 bases from V and 0 bases from J, leaving 8 bases between. Germline-derived CDR1 and CDR2 are SGHNT and YYREEE (reference sequence). Written as DNA, the CDR3 is TGTGCCAGCAGCTGGACGGCTAGCACAGATACGCAGTATTTT. This translates into CASSWTASTDTQYF.

In this sample, this clone turned up a few times. This chain joins TRBV5-1 and TRBJ1-2; 7 bases match TRBD1. The length of the CDR3 is 16 residues. Trimming cost V 3 bases and J 6 bases; bases outside gene matches: 14. Germline V gene sequence: CDR1 SGHRS, CDR2 YFSETQ. In DNA form, the CDR3 reads TGCGCCAGCAGCTCGGACGCCAACAGGGGACGGAATGGCTACACCTTC. It specifies CASSSDANRGRNGYTF.

The genes are TRBV4-1 and TRBJ1-5; TRBD1 might be the D (5 bases). Trimming took 4 bases from V and 0 from J, leaving 13 bases between them. The germline gives CDR1 MGHRA, CDR2 YSYEKL. The CDR3 spans 16 residues. The CDR3 nucleotides read TGCGCCAGCAGCCCCCCTAAAGGGGATAGCAATCAGCCCCAGCATTTT. Protein product: CASSPPKGDSNQPQHF.

This clone was observed a single time. The genes are TRBV28 and TRBJ2-7; tentatively, D is TRBD1 (6 bases). The CDR3 contains 16 residues. V lost 5 bases, J lost 0 bases, and 17 bases lay in between. Germline-derived CDR1 and CDR2 are MDHEN and SYDVKM. CDR3 nucleotide sequence: TGTGCCAGCAGTCCCCCCGGGACACTCAGCTCCTACGAGCAGTACTTC. It specifies CASSPPGTLSSYEQYF. The full variable domain, rest sourced from reference TRBV28 and TRBJ2-7, is DVKVTQSSRYLVKRTGEKVFLECVQDMDHENMFWYRQDPGLGLRLIYFSYDVKMKEKGDIPEGYSVSREKKERFSLILESASTNQTSMYLCASSPPGTLSSYEQYFGPGTRLTVT.

The chain has TRBV27 and TRBJ2-1, with D uncertain. The CDR3 contains 16 residues. V was trimmed by 0 bases and J by 4 bases, leaving 13 bases between them. CDR1 is MNHEY and CDR2 is SMNVEV in the germline V gene (reference sequence). CDR3 sequence reads: CASSLSRLDLYNEQFF. The DNA of the CDR3 is TGTGCCAGCAGTTTATCTCGGCTAGATCTATACAATGAGCAGTTCTTC.

The rearrangement joins TRBV5-3 to TRBJ1-3, with D tentatively TRBD1 (5 bases). TRBV5-3 is annotated as an ORF whose role is uncertain. The length of the CDR3 is 16 residues. Between the trimmed V and J ends, which lost 3 bases and 4 bases, there was a span of 17 bases. The CDR3 bases are TGTGCCAGAAGCTCAGGGACTCCAGTGGCGGGAAACACCATATATTTT. Its translation: CARSSGTPVAGNTIYF.

The chain recombines TRBV11-2 with TRBJ1-2, with D possibly matching TRBD1 (5 bases). The length of the CDR3 is 15 residues. Germline V lookup: CDR1 SGHAT, CDR2 FQNNGV. Trimming removed 0 bases from V and 6 bases from J, with 14 bases in between. The DNA of the CDR3 is TGTGCCAGCAGCTTAGATCGGGGAGGGGCGGATGGCTACACCTTC. Residues: CASSLDRGGADGYTF. The full variable domain, in which reference TRBV11-2 and TRBJ1-2 provide the parts outside the CDR3, is EAGVAQSPRYKIIEKRQSVAFWCNPISGHATLYWYQQILGQGPKLLIQFQNNGVVDDSQLPKDRFSAERLKGVDSTLKIQPAKLEDSAVYLCASSLDRGGADGYTFGSGTRLTVV.

The CDR3 DNA sequence: TGTGCCAGCATGGGGGGGCCCCATGGCTACACCTTC. This translates into CASMGGPHGYTF. V gene TRBV9 combines with J gene TRBJ1-2; D possibly corresponds to TRBD1 (6 bases). V shed 6 bases and J shed 6 bases, with 12 bases lying between them. The CDR3 totals 12 residues. Per germline, CDR1 SGDLS and CDR2 YYNGEE.

The rearrangement joins TRBV5-1 to TRBJ2-1, with 8 positions matching TRBD2. CDR3 length equals 15 residues. V lost 6 bases to trimming and J lost 2 bases; unmatched junction nucleotides: 7. CDR1 and CDR2 from the germline V gene are SGHRS and YFSETQ. For the CDR3, the DNA is TGCGCCAGCACCGCGGGGGGTACCACCTACAATGAGCAGTTCTTC. Protein: CASTAGGTTYNEQFF.

J is TRBJ2-1 and V is TRBV5-6, with 12 positions matching TRBD1. This CDR3 spans 15 amino acids. Germline assignment: CDR1 SGHDT and CDR2 YYEEEE. V shed 3 bases and J 7 bases; nucleotides not matched to a gene: 5. CDR3 DNA sequence: TGTGCCAGCAGCTGGGGACAGGGGGCGAGGAATGAGCAGTTCTTC. It specifies CASSWGQGARNEQFF.

V is TRBV5-1 and J is TRBJ2-1; D is unclear. V was clipped by 0 bases and J by 8 bases, with 12 bases between them. This CDR3 contains 14 residues. Germline assignment: CDR1 SGHRS and CDR2 YFSETQ. CDR3 sequence: CASSLAGQRYEQFF. CDR3 sequence (DNA): TGCGCCAGCAGCTTGGCTGGCCAGAGGTATGAGCAGTTCTTC.

The rearrangement joins TRBV5-1 to TRBJ2-2, with 7 bases that match TRBD1. Germline-derived CDR1 and CDR2 are SGHRS and YFSETQ. Trimming removed 4 bases from V and 5 bases from J; junction bases left unmatched: 11. The CDR3 totals 16 residues. The CDR3 coding sequence is TGCGCCAGCAGCCCCAAGGTAGGGGGCGCAACCGGGGAGCTGTTTTTT. The encoded protein is CASSPKVGGATGELFF.

V usage is TRBV10-3 and J usage is TRBJ2-3, with D hard to call. V was shortened by 6 bases and J by 0 bases, with 1 base between the two germline ends. The CDR3 is 11 amino acids. Per germline, CDR1 ENHRY and CDR2 SYGVKD. The CDR3 sequence: CAISSTDTQYF. The CDR3 nucleotides are TGTGCCATCAGCAGCACAGATACGCAGTATTTT.

V and J are TRBV27 and TRBJ2-5; possible D gene TRBD1, 6 bases. Looked up from germline, CDR1 is MNHEY and CDR2 is SMNVEV (reference sequence). The V and J ends lost 3 bases and 2 bases respectively, with 10 bases between them. This CDR3 has 14 residues. CDR3 sequence reads: CASSFSRGQETQYF. CDR3 in DNA: TGTGCCAGCAGTTTTTCCAGGGGTCAAGAGACCCAGTACTTC.

J is TRBJ2-3 and V is TRBV21-1; the table's D call of TRBD1 was not tested on the DNA. TRBV21-1 is described as a pseudogene. The CDR3 runs to 14 residues. CDR3 sequence: CASSKSNTSDTQYF. The CDR3 DNA is TGTGCCAGCAGCAAATCCAACACATCAGATACGCAGTATTTT.

The genes are TRBV2 and TRBJ2-5, with 11 bases aligning to TRBD2. Germline V gene sequence: CDR1 SNHLY, CDR2 FYNNEI. With 4 bases clipped from V and 4 bases from J, the junction kept 2 bases outside the gene matches. The CDR3 has 14 residues. CDR3 in DNA: TGTGCCAGCAGTGTCCTAGCGGGGGGAGAGACCCAGTACTTC. Translated, it gives CASSVLAGGETQYF.

The chain is built from TRBV27 and TRBJ1-2; the match to TRBD1 covers 7 bases. Per the germline V gene, CDR1 is MNHEY and CDR2 is SMNVEV (reference sequence). The V and J ends lost 5 bases and 8 bases, in that order; junction bases with no gene match: 8. The CDR3 contains 13 residues. This chain's CDR3 is CASSEAGTAGYTF. DNA of the CDR3: TGTGCCAGCAGTGAAGCGGGGACAGCCGGCTACACCTTC.

V and J are TRBV7-6 and TRBJ2-7, with 11 nucleotides matching TRBD2. This CDR3 is 15 amino acids long. J was trimmed by 6 bases and V by 1 base; bases with no gene match: 5. Germline V gene data show CDR1 as SGHVS and CDR2 as FNYEAQ. DNA for the CDR3: TGTGCCAGCAGCTTAGGACTAGCGGGGCCCTCCGAGCAGTACTTC. Protein sequence: CASSLGLAGPSEQYF.

The chain recombines TRBV5-1 with TRBJ2-5, with TRBD1 matching over 7 bases. The length of the CDR3 is 16 residues. V lost 5 bases to trimming and J lost 2 bases; unmatched junction nucleotides: 12. From germline, CDR1 is SGHRS and CDR2 YFSETQ. This chain's CDR3 is CASSPLSSGQQETQYF. The CDR3 DNA follows: TGCGCCAGCAGTCCTTTATCATCGGGACAGCAAGAGACCCAGTACTTC.

This clone was seen a few times. The gene calls are TRBV30 and TRBJ2-6, with TRBD1 matching 7 bases. The CDR3 sequence is 17 residues long. Germline V lookup: CDR1 GTSNPN, CDR2 SVGIG (reference sequence). V was clipped by 3 bases and J by 3 bases; unmatched bases: 11. For the CDR3, the DNA is TGTGCCTGGAGAAGAGACAGGGTGGCGGATGGGGCCAACGTCCTGACTTTC. Translating it yields CAWRRDRVADGANVLTF.

The chain couples TRBV5-8 to TRBJ2-7; TRBD1 matches 9 bases. Trimming took 4 bases from V and 2 from J; bases not matched to a gene: 1. Germline loops: CDR1 SGHTS, CDR2 YDEGEE. This CDR3 has 13 residues. CDR3 loop: CASSRTGAYEQYF. CDR3 DNA sequence: TGTGCCAGCAGCCGGACAGGGGCCTACGAGCAGTACTTC.